Each of the 20 T cell receptor beta chains below was sequenced from the same sample in a study of regulatory T cells in long-lasting Graves disease (dated by TCRdb to the early 2020s). Interpreted using the paper, the time point label stands for: newly diagnosed GD, antithyroid drugs for less than 3 months. RNA was extracted from PBMCs in TRIzol for both TCR sequencing and RNA sequencing. The library was made by multiplex PCR. Sequencing instrument: Illumina HiSeq 4000. iRepertoire HTBI primers and Arm-PCR amplification of CDR3 regions were used to construct TCR beta libraries. Using fastp trimming at Q25 and MiXCR clonotype assembly, TCRdb reanalyzed the public sequencing data and kept in-frame beta chains. Every distinct CDR3 protein forms one entry, paired with its most common genes and DNA. The sample table records roughly 500,000 distinct CDR3 sequences; about 14% of these occur just once. 10% of the sample rests with the top ten.

The sample also formed part of further work on T cells in Graves' hyperthyroidism and ophthalmopathy.

Sequencing used peripheral blood mononuclear cells (PBMCs), obtained at new diagnosis, from a patient treated with antithyroid drugs. These receptors were collected from a young man with Graves disease. Donor details come from another sample of the same person, matched by shared clones.

The gene calls are TRBV20-1 and TRBJ2-5, with TRBD2 identical over 10 bases. V lost 1 base and J lost 5; bases outside the gene matches: 16. The CDR3 loop spans 18 amino acids. Germline V gives CDR1 DFQATT, CDR2 SNEGSKA (reference sequence). This CDR3 reads CSARAHMASGRWNETQYF. The CDR3 region has the DNA TGCAGTGCTAGAGCCCATATGGCTAGCGGGAGATGGAATGAGACCCAGTACTTC.

The sample holds a few counts of this clonotype. This chain connects TRBV7-9 to TRBJ1-5; 9 bases line up with TRBD1. J gave up 4 bases and V 6 bases, and 10 bases lay outside the gene matches. The CDR3 is 16 amino acids. Per the germline V gene, CDR1 is SEHNR and CDR2 is FQNEAQ (reference sequence). CDR3 bases: TGTGCCAGCAGTTCGACCGGGACAGGGATGAATCAGCCCCAGCATTTT. Its protein is CASSSTGTGMNQPQHF.

This chain uses TRBV28 with TRBJ2-5, with D perhaps matching TRBD1 or TRBD2 (5 bases each). V lost 8 bases, J lost 4 bases, and 17 bases lay in between. CDR3 size: 14 residues. Looked up from germline, CDR1 is MDHEN and CDR2 is SYDVKM. For the CDR3, the DNA is TGTGCCAGCTTGTCGGGGCAGGGTTCAGAGACCCAGTACTTC. This gives the protein CASLSGQGSETQYF.

In its sample, this clonotype was seen many times. V and J are TRBV6-2 or TRBV6-3 and TRBJ2-7, with D uncertain. There are 14 residues in the CDR3. Trimming left V 2 bases short and J 2 bases short, with 10 bases between. Looked up from germline, CDR1 is MNHEY and CDR2 is SVGEGT. CDR3 in amino acids: CASSYTNRPYEQYF. Here the CDR3 DNA reads TGTGCCAGCAGTTACACGAACCGCCCCTACGAGCAGTACTTC.

The CDR3 here is CASNEERECTDTQYF. CDR3 sequence (DNA): TGTGCCAGCAATGAGGAGCGGGAGTGCACAGATACGCAGTATTTT. This chain connects TRBV2 to TRBJ2-3, with 8 bases lining up with TRBD2. Trimming took 7 bases from V and 1 from J; bases not matched to a gene: 7. This CDR3 comprises 15 residues. Germline V CDR1 and CDR2: SNHLY, FYNNEI.

This clonotype was seen more than once but under ten times. The V and J genes are TRBV18 and TRBJ1-1, with D maybe TRBD1 (5 bases). CDR1 is KGHSH, CDR2 LQKENI, per germline. The CDR3 extends over 15 amino acids. V lost 3 bases and J lost 6, with 17 bases in between. The CDR3 coding sequence is TGTGCCAGCTCACCGGTAGGCAGGGTAGAGCCTGAAGCTTTCTTT. Translation gives CASSPVGRVEPEAFF. Full variable domain (missing parts from reference TRBV18 and TRBJ1-1): NAGVMQNPRHLVRRRGQEARLRCSPMKGHSHVYWYRQLPEEGLKFMVYLQKENIIDESGMPKERFSAEFPKEGPSILRIQQVVRGDSAAYFCASSPVGRVEPEAFFGQGTRLTVV.

The V and J genes are TRBV14 and TRBJ1-1; D is uncertain. Trimming took off 4 bases at V and 9 bases at J, with 15 bases between the two ends. The length of the CDR3 is 13 residues. Germline loops: CDR1 SGHDN, CDR2 FVKESK. CDR3 in amino acids: CASSPPIGSQAFF. CDR3 bases: TGTGCCAGCAGCCCCCCAATTGGGAGCCAAGCTTTCTTT.

The gene calls are TRBV29-1 and TRBJ2-2; D is possibly TRBD1 (6 bases). The CDR3 is 13 residues long. From germline, CDR1 is SQVTM and CDR2 ANQGSEA. V was shortened by 5 bases and J by 6 bases, with 13 bases between the two germline ends. In DNA form, the CDR3 reads TGCAGCGTTCTATTCAGGGGCCCCGGGGAGCTGTTTTTT. Translated: CSVLFRGPGELFF.

This clonotype was detected many times. The chain uses TRBV11-1 and TRBJ1-4; maybe TRBD1 (6 bases). The V end was cut by 8 bases, the J end by 8 bases, with 18 bases between. The CDR3 runs to 14 residues. Germline lookup yields CDR1 SGHAT and CDR2 FQDESV (reference sequence). CDR3 loop: CASGLRGAREKLFF. The DNA of the CDR3 is TGTGCCAGCGGCCTTCGGGGGGCGCGCGAAAAACTGTTTTTT.

This clonotype was observed a handful of times. The chain recombines TRBV20-1 with TRBJ1-1; the D gene is possibly TRBD1 (6 bases). Trimming stripped 6 bases from V and 2 bases from J, with 34 bases between. The CDR3 is 20 residues long. From germline, CDR1 is DFQATT and CDR2 SNEGSKA (reference sequence). The CDR3 here is CSARGAPGQGLGGFNTEAFF. The CDR3 bases are TGCAGTGCGCGAGGAGCCCCGGGACAAGGTTTAGGAGGGTTCAACACTGAAGCTTTCTTT.

This chain links TRBV20-1 with TRBJ2-3, with TRBD1 matching over 8 bases. V lost 6 bases to trimming and J lost 3 bases; unmatched junction nucleotides: 11. Germline values: CDR1 DFQATT, CDR2 SNEGSKA (reference sequence). The CDR3 sequence is 15 residues long. CDR3 sequence: CSAQSWQGATDTQYF. DNA of the CDR3: TGCAGTGCCCAGAGTTGGCAGGGGGCGACAGATACGCAGTATTTT.

With regard to this clonotype: A far larger clone differs by one base, so this is likely a read error. The chain joins TRBV7-2 to TRBJ2-3, with D perhaps TRBD2 (5 bases). With the DNA end fitting TRBJ2-1 better, the J assignment may be wrong. This CDR3 is 14 amino acids long. Germline-derived CDR1 and CDR2 are SGHTA and FQGNSA. CDR3 protein: CASRRARGSTEQFF. The CDR3 nucleotides are TGTGCCAGCAGGAGGGCTAGAGGGAGTACTGAGCAGTTCTTC.

This clonotype was picked up many times. The chain couples TRBV29-1 to TRBJ2-1, with TRBD2 identical over 11 bases. Germline CDR1 reads SQVTM; CDR2 reads ANQGSEA. The CDR3 totals 11 residues. This CDR3 reads CSTSGSNEQFF. The CDR3 DNA follows: TGCAGTACTAGCGGGAGTAATGAGCAGTTCTTC.

The sample holds many counts of this clonotype. V gene TRBV3-1 combines with J gene TRBJ2-1; 7 bases are shared with TRBD2. Germline CDR1 and CDR2: LGHDT and YNNKEL (reference sequence). The CDR3 runs to 14 residues. The V and J ends lost 4 bases and 3 bases, in that order; junction bases with no gene match: 3. CDR3 sequence (DNA): TGTGCCAGCAGCCTCCGGGACTACTACAATGAGCAGTTCTTC. Its protein is CASSLRDYYNEQFF.

This clonotype was detected many times. This chain links TRBV3-1 with TRBJ2-5; D unresolved. Germline V gives CDR1 LGHDT, CDR2 YNNKEL (reference sequence). This CDR3 spans 14 amino acids. The ends were cut back, 2 bases at V and 1 base at J, with 8 bases in the middle. Here the CDR3 DNA reads TGTGCCAGCAGCCAACGGCAGACCCAAGAGACCCAGTACTTC. Translated, it gives CASSQRQTQETQYF.

This clonotype has a handful of counts. The rearrangement joins TRBV14 to TRBJ2-7, with 8 bases that match TRBD1. Germline lookup yields CDR1 SGHDN and CDR2 FVKESK. J was trimmed by 3 bases and V by 4 bases; bases with no gene match: 8. CDR3 length: 15 residues. CDR3 nucleotide sequence: TGTGCCAGCAGCCCCCGGGACAGGCCTTTCTACGAGCAGTACTTC. Protein product: CASSPRDRPFYEQYF.

In this sample, this clonotype turned up many times. This chain uses TRBV7-2 with TRBJ1-1; D may be TRBD1 (6 bases). The CDR3 runs 13 residues. The ends were cut back, 6 bases at V and 0 bases at J, with 8 bases in the middle. Germline V CDR1 and CDR2: SGHTA, FQGNSA. The CDR3 sequence: CASSTGMNTEAFF. Written as DNA, the CDR3 is TGTGCCAGCAGTACAGGGATGAACACTGAAGCTTTCTTT.

V usage is TRBV5-1 and J usage is TRBJ2-7, with 7 bases lining up with TRBD2. V gave up 4 bases and J gave up 2 bases; unmatched junction bases: 6. This CDR3 has 14 residues. Looked up from germline, CDR1 is SGHRS and CDR2 is YFSETQ. This CDR3 is CASSPPGGTYEQYF. CDR3 nucleotides: TGCGCCAGCAGCCCGCCGGGGGGAACCTACGAGCAGTACTTC.

There are many counts of this clonotype. DNA of the CDR3: TGTGCCAGCAACCCGTTCGTTAATGAGCAGTTCTTC. Translation gives CASNPFVNEQFF. This rearrangement joins TRBV2 to TRBJ2-1; D uncertain. V was clipped by 7 bases and J by 7 bases, with 11 bases between them. CDR3 length equals 12 residues. Germline CDR1 SNHLY, CDR2 FYNNEI.

This clonotype appeared many times. J is TRBJ2-1 and V is TRBV5-1, with 12 nucleotides matching TRBD2. The CDR3 is 18 residues long. The germline CDR1 and CDR2 sequences are SGHRS and YFSETQ. The V gene end was trimmed by 0 bases and the J gene end by 6 bases; junction bases not matched to a gene: 10. CDR3 nucleotides: TGCGCCAGCAGCTTGGAAGGACTAGCGGGGCCCGGGGGCAATGAGCAGTTCTTC. Its translation: CASSLEGLAGPGGNEQFF.